The 10 T cell receptor beta chains below were found in one sample sequenced in a study of vaccination effects on CD4 cells after COVID-19. ViraFEST expansion of antigen-specific CD4+ T cells with viral peptide pools preceded sequencing. The authors isolated CD4+ T cells after around 11 days of culture. Nucleocapsid antibodies stayed negative before and after vaccination, showing no earlier SARS-CoV-2 infection. Which antigens these TCRs recognize remains unknown. Profiling relied on immunoSEQ multiplex PCR, and the TCRdb table lists in-frame clones only, not all of them. The sample carries some 69,000 clones, 65% to 75% recorded once. The source material was CD4+ T cells from PBMCs cultured with HCoV-NL63 spike peptides, sampled before COVID-19 vaccination. The source is a human donor who received a COVID-19 vaccine.

This clone was seen a handful of times. The V call is TRBV10-2, the J call TRBJ2-7; TRBD1 matches 7 bases. This CDR3 spans 13 amino acids. The ends lost 9 bases at V and 1 base at J; junction bases unmatched: 6. Looked up from germline, CDR1 is WSHSY and CDR2 is SAAADI. The CDR3 region has the DNA TGCGCCAGGCGACAGGGAGAATCCTACGAGCAGTACGTC. Protein sequence: CARRQGESYEQYV.

The rearrangement uses TRBV19 and TRBJ2-3; tentative D call: TRBD1 (6 bases). Germline CDR1 LNHDA, CDR2 SQIVND (reference sequence). The CDR3 extends over 16 amino acids. V lost 1 base to trimming and J lost 0 bases, with 11 bases between them. DNA of the CDR3: TGTGCCAGTAGTATAGTGGGACACCCGAGCACAGATACGCAGTATTTT. Its translation: CASSIVGHPSTDTQYF.

The gene calls are TRBV10-1 and TRBJ2-1, with 7 bases aligning to TRBD1. This CDR3 region has 14 residues. J lost 3 bases, V lost 9 bases, and 8 bases had no gene match. Germline values: CDR1 WNHNN, CDR2 SYGVQD (reference sequence). This CDR3 reads CASSQGVIYNEQFF. The CDR3 nucleotides are TGCGCCAGTAGTCAGGGGGTCATCTACAATGAGCAGTTCTTC.

The J gene is TRBJ1-2, the V gene TRBV12-3 or TRBV12-4; D possibly corresponds to TRBD1 (6 bases). The CDR3 loop spans 13 amino acids. V lost 2 bases and J lost 7, with 11 bases in between. The CDR3 spells CASSLNRESGYTF. The DNA for the CDR3 is TGTGCCAGCAGTTTAAACAGGGAAAGTGGCTACACCTTC.

The gene calls are TRBV12-3 or TRBV12-4 and TRBJ1-5; maybe TRBD1 (6 bases). The CDR3 loop spans 13 amino acids. The V end lost 5 bases, the J end lost 13 bases, and 18 bases lay between the germline ends. The CDR3 bases are TGTGCCAGCAGTGCGGGACACAGGCGGGAACAGCATTTT. Translating it yields CASSAGHRREQHF.

V gene TRBV10-2 combines with J gene TRBJ1-6, with D perhaps TRBD1 (5 bases). The V gene's germline CDR1 is WSHSY and CDR2 SAAADI. This CDR3 is 14 amino acids long. Trimming took 8 bases from V and 6 from J, leaving 14 bases between them. The chain's CDR3 is CASVSRGRNSPLHF. The CDR3 DNA reads as TGCGCCAGCGTCTCCCGGGGACGTAATTCACCCCTCCACTTT.

The chain couples TRBV7-3 to TRBJ2-6; D is unclear. V shed 5 bases and J shed 1 base, with 12 bases lying between them. The germline CDR1 and CDR2 sequences are SGHTA and FQGTGA. The CDR3 is made up of 16 amino acids. The CDR3 DNA reads TGTGCCAGCAGCCTGACCCGAATATCTGGGGCCAACGTCCTGACTTTC. Translated, it gives CASSLTRISGANVLTF.

The chain carries TRBV9 and TRBJ2-2; the match to TRBD2 covers 8 bases. Germline V lookup: CDR1 SGDLS, CDR2 YYNGEE. V lost 6 bases to trimming and J lost 0 bases; unmatched junction nucleotides: 7. CDR3 length: 16 residues. Written as DNA, the CDR3 is TGTGCCAGCACTTCCGGGGGGGGAGCGAACACCGGGGAGCTGTTTTTT. It encodes CASTSGGGANTGELFF.

This chain connects TRBV18 to TRBJ1-5; D is perhaps TRBD1 (5 bases). Germline V gives CDR1 KGHSH, CDR2 LQKENI. This CDR3 spans 18 amino acids. Trimming removed 6 bases from V and 4 bases from J, with 25 bases in between. CDR3 DNA sequence: TGTGCCAGCTCCCTAATACAAGGGGCCTTTTCCCTTAATCAGCCCCAGCATTTT. This sequence encodes CASSLIQGAFSLNQPQHF.

The chain is built from TRBV18 and TRBJ1-6; 9 nucleotides match TRBD1. The CDR3 runs 16 residues. With V trimmed by 3 bases and J by 5 bases, 5 bases remained unmatched. Germline-derived CDR1 and CDR2 are KGHSH and LQKENI. The DNA for the CDR3 is TGTGCCAGCTCACCCTCCGGGACAGGGAATAATTCACCCCTCCACTTT. It codes for CASSPSGTGNNSPLHF.